Following are 11 T cell receptor beta chains from one sample sequenced in a study of T cell responses to AZD1222 COVID-19 vaccine. Sequencing was performed with immunoSEQ multiplex PCR; in TCRdb, only in-frame clones are kept and a portion is missing. This sample has some 170,000 clones; about 93% occur once, and the top ten carry about 1%. The sample in question was peripheral blood, obtained 28 days after the second dose of the MenACWY control vaccine. Every receptor here comes from an adult who received the MenACWY meningococcal vaccine as a control.

V gene TRBV19 combines with J gene TRBJ1-1; possible D gene TRBD1, 5 bases. Germline V gene lookup returns CDR1 LNHDA and CDR2 SQIVND (reference sequence). Between the trimmed V and J ends, which lost 3 bases and 1 base, there was a span of 12 bases. This CDR3 contains 15 residues. The DNA for the CDR3 is TGTGCCAGTAGTATGGCTTCTGGGGGGAACACTGAAGCTTTCTTT. It translates to CASSMASGGNTEAFF.

J is TRBJ2-5 and V is TRBV30; 8 bases agree with TRBD1. The CDR3 runs to 14 residues. The germline V gene has CDR1 GTSNPN and CDR2 SVGIG (reference sequence). V gave up 4 bases and J gave up 1 base; unmatched junction bases: 5. Here the CDR3 DNA reads TGTGCCTGGACGGGACAGGCCATCCAAGAGACCCAGTACTTC. Its protein is CAWTGQAIQETQYF.

The rearrangement joins TRBV7-6 to TRBJ1-3; D is possibly TRBD1 (5 bases). The germline V gene encodes CDR1 SGHVS and CDR2 FNYEAQ. V lost 1 base and J 0 bases, leaving 10 bases between the germline ends. There are 16 residues in the CDR3. CDR3 loop: CASSLVTGSSGNTIYF. As DNA, the CDR3 is TGTGCCAGCAGCTTAGTCACAGGAAGCTCTGGAAACACCATATATTTT.

The chain combines TRBV24-1 with TRBJ2-5; TRBD2 agrees at 10 bases. Germline-derived CDR1 and CDR2 are KGHDR and SFDVKD. The CDR3 is 15 residues long. The junction had 7 bases not matched to a gene; V was cut back by 4 bases and J by 6 bases. The CDR3 loop reads CATSEPSGGLQTQYF. The CDR3 region has the DNA TGTGCCACCAGTGAACCTAGCGGGGGATTGCAGACCCAGTACTTC.

This clone was seen only once. This chain uses TRBV28 with TRBJ1-5; D may be TRBD1 (5 bases). CDR1 and CDR2 from the germline V gene are MDHEN and SYDVKM. The V gene lost 6 bases and the J gene lost 0 bases, with 24 bases spanning the gap. This CDR3 is 19 amino acids long. CDR3 protein: CASRPNSVRTRDSNQPQHF. CDR3 sequence (DNA): TGTGCCAGCAGACCCAATAGCGTCAGGACACGCGATAGCAATCAGCCCCAGCATTTT.

The rearrangement uses TRBV19 and TRBJ2-1, with unresolved D. The CDR3 sequence is 13 residues long. Germline CDR1 is LNHDA and CDR2 is SQIVND (reference sequence). The V and J ends lost 3 bases and 10 bases respectively, with 13 bases between them. CDR3 loop: CASSIGVRFEQFF. The CDR3 coding sequence is TGTGCCAGTAGTATTGGCGTACGGTTCGAGCAGTTCTTC.

The CDR3 DNA sequence: TGCGCCAGCAGCCAGGACAGGGACTATGGCTACACCTTC. It codes for CASSQDRDYGYTF. The V call is TRBV5-1, the J call TRBJ1-2, with 8 positions matching TRBD1. The germline gives CDR1 SGHRS, CDR2 YFSETQ. The CDR3 has 13 amino acids. Trimming took 4 bases from V and 3 from J; bases not matched to a gene: 2.

This sequence joins TRBV19 and TRBJ1-5, with 7 bases aligning to TRBD1. Germline CDR1 LNHDA, CDR2 SQIVND (reference sequence). This CDR3 is built from 14 residues. V dropped 5 bases and J dropped 4; count of bases not matched to a gene: 5. The CDR3: CASSRQGGNQPQHF. Here the CDR3 DNA reads TGTGCCAGTAGTCGACAGGGAGGGAATCAGCCCCAGCATTTT.

This clone turned up a few times. The rearrangement uses TRBV4-2 and TRBJ2-7; 8 bases agree with TRBD1. Germline V lookup: CDR1 LGHNA, CDR2 YNFKEQ. CDR3 size: 17 residues. The V segment lost 1 base and the J segment 2 bases; nucleotides outside the gene matches: 10. CDR3: CASSQGTGTTLPYEQYF. The CDR3 DNA reads TGTGCCAGCAGCCAAGGGACAGGGACCACCCTTCCCTACGAGCAGTACTTC.

The chain is built from TRBV19 and TRBJ1-2; D call uncertain. Germline V gives CDR1 LNHDA, CDR2 SQIVND (reference sequence). The CDR3 runs 13 residues. V dropped 3 bases and J dropped 1 base, with 6 bases sitting between them. For the CDR3, the DNA is TGTGCCAGTAGTATCGATGGTAACTATGGCTACACCTTC. Its protein product is CASSIDGNYGYTF.

V usage is TRBV6-1 and J usage is TRBJ1-5; D not certain. CDR3 size: 17 residues. V was shortened by 3 bases and J by 4 bases, with 19 bases between the two germline ends. The germline gives CDR1 MNHNS, CDR2 SASEGT. The CDR3 spells CASSELPIGVRNQPQHF. The CDR3 bases are TGTGCCAGCAGTGAGCTTCCAATTGGGGTGAGGAATCAGCCCCAGCATTTT.